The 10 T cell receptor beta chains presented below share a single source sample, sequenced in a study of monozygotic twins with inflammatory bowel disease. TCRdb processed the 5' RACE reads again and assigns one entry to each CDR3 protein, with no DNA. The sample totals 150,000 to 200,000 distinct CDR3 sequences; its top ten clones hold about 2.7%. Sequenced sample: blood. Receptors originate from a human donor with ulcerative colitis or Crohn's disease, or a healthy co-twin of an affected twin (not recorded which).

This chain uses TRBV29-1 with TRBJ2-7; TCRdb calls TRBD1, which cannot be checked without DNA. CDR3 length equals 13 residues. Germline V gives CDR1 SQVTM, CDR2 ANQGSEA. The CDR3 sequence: CSVTGQEPYEQYF.

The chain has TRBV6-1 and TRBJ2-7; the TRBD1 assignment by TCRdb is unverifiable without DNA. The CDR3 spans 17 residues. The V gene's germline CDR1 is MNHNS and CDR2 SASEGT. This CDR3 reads CASSEFSGGSASYEQYF.

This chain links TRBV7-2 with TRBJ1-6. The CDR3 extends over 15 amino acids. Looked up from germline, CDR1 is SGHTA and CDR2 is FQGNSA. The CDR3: CASSATSSYNSPLHF.

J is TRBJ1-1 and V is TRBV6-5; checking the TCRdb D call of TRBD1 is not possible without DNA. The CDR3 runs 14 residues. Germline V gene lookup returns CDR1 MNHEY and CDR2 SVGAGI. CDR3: CASSYEGLNTEAFF.

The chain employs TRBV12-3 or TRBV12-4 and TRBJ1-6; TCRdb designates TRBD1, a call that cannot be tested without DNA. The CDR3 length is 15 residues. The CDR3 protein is CASSLLDRDNSPLHF.

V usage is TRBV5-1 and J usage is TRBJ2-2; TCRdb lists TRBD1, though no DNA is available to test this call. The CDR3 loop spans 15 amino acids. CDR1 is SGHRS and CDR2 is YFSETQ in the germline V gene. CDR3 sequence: CASSAGTTNTGELFF.

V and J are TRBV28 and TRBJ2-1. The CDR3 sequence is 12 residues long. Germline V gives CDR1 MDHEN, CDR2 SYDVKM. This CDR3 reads CASSTKAGEQFF. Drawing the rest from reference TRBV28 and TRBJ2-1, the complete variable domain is DVKVTQSSRYLVKRTGEKVFLECVQDMDHENMFWYRQDPGLGLRLIYFSYDVKMKEKGDIPEGYSVSREKKERFSLILESASTNQTSMYLCASSTKAGEQFFGPGTRLTVL.

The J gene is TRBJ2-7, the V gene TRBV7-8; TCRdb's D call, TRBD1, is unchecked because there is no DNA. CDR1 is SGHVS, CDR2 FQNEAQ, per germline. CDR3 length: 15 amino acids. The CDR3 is CASSGLGDKSYEQYF.

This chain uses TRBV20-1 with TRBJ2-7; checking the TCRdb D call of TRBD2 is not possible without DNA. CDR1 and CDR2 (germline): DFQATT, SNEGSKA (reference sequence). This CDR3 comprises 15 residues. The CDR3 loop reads CSADFSGSSSYEQYF.

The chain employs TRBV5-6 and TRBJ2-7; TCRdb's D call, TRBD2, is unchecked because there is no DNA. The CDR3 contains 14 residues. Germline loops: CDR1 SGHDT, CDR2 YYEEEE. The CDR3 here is CASSTLAGGYEQYF.